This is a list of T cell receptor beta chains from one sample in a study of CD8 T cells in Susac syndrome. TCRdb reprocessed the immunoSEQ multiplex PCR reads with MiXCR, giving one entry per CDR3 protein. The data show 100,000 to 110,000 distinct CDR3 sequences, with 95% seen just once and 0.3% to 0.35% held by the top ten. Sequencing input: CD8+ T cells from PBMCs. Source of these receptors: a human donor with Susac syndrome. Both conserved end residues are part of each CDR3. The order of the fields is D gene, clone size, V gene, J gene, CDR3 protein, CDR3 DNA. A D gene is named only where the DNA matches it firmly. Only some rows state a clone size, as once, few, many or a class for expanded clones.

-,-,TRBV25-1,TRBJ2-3,CASSEARRGTDTQYF,TGTGCCAGCAGTGAGGCCCGGCGGGGCACAGATACGCAGTATTTT
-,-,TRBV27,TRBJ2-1,CASSLRPGNNEQFF,TGTGCCAGCAGTTTACGCCCAGGGAACAATGAGCAGTTCTTC
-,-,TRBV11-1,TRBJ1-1,CASSLARQEAFF,TGTGCCAGCAGCTTAGCGAGACAGGAAGCTTTCTTT
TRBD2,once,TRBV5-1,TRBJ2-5,CASSLAGGYQETQYF,TGCGCCAGCAGCTTAGCGGGGGGTTACCAAGAGACCCAGTACTTC
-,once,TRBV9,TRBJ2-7,CASSTRAESYEQYF,TGTGCCAGCAGCACTCGGGCCGAGAGCTACGAGCAGTACTTC
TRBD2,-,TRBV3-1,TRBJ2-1,CASSPPGLAVREFF,TGTGCCAGCAGCCCACCGGGACTAGCGGTAAGGGAGTTCTTC
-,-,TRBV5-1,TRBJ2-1,CASSLATSSYNEQFF,TGCGCCAGCAGCTTGGCCACTAGCTCCTACAATGAGCAGTTCTTC
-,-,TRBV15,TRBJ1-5,CATVPGNGNQPQHF,TGTGCCACCGTACCGGGGAATGGCAATCAGCCCCAGCATTTT
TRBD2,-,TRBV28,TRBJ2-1,CAILAGGEQFF,TGTGCCATACTAGCGGGAGGTGAGCAGTTCTTC
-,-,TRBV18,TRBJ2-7,CASSPRVTDEQYF,TGTGCCAGCTCACCACGAGTTACCGACGAGCAGTACTTC
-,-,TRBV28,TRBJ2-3,CASSSRSSTDTQYF,TGTGCCAGCAGTTCCCGAAGCAGCACAGATACGCAGTATTTT
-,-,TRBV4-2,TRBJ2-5,CASSQGHNGETQYF,TGTGCCAGCAGCCAAGGACATAACGGGGAGACCCAGTACTTC
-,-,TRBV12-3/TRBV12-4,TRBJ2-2,CASSWAPGELFF,TGTGCCAGCAGTTGGGCACCCGGGGAGCTGTTTTTT
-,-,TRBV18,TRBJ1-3,CASSPATNSGNTIYF,TGTGCCAGCTCACCGGCGACAAACTCTGGAAACACCATATATTTT
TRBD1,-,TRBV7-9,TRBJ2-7,CASNPGGRYEQYF,TGTGCCAGCAACCCAGGGGGCCGCTACGAGCAGTACTTC
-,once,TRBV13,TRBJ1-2,CASSSGPITFYGYTF,TGTGCCAGCAGCTCCGGACCGATCACCTTCTATGGCTACACCTTC
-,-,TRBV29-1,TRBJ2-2,CSVSRGTGELFF,TGCAGCGTTTCCCGGGGCACCGGGGAGCTGTTTTTT
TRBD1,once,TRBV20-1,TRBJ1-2,CSARGQGETDGYTF,TGCAGTGCCAGGGGACAGGGAGAAACGGATGGCTACACCTTC
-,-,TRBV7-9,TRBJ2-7,CASSSGEYEQYF,TGTGCCAGCAGCTCAGGGGAATACGAGCAGTACTTC
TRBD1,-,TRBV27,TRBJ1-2,CASRPEGARASYGYTF,TGTGCCAGCAGACCGGAGGGGGCGCGTGCGAGCTATGGCTACACCTTC
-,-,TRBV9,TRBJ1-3,CASESGADGNTIYF,TGTGCCAGCGAGTCTGGAGCCGACGGAAACACCATATATTTT
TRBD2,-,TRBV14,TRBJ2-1,CASSQDSSGKDEQFF,TGTGCCAGCAGCCAAGATTCTAGCGGGAAGGATGAGCAGTTCTTC